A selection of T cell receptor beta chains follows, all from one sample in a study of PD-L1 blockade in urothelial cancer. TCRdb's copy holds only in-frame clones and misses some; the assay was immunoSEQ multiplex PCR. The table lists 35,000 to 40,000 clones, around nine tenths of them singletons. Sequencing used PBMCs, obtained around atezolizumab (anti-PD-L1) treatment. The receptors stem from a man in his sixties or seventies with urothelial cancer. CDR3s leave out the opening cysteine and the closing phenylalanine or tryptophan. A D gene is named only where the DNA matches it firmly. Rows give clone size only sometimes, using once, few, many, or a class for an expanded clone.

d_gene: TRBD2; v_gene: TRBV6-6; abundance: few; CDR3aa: ASRTSGRADTQY
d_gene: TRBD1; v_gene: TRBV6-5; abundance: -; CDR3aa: ASSYRDRGGAF
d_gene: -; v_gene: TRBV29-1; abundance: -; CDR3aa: SVATATSYNEQF
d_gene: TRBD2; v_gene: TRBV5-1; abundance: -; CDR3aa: ASSSGLAGGNIGELF
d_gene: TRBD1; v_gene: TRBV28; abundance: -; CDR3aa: ASSLGQGLGGYT
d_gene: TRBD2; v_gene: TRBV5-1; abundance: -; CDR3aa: ASSLNPLAGAETQY
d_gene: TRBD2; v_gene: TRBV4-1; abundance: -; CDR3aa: ASSQELAGSDTQY
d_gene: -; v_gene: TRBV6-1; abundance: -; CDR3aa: ASSLLVPTDTQY
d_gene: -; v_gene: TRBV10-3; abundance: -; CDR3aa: AISVGQALGETQY
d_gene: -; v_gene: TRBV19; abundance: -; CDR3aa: ASSIDIGAYNEQF
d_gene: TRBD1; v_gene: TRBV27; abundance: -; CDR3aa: ASSPEGQDSYEQY
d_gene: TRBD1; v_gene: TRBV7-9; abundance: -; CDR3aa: ASSPRQGDSKNIQY
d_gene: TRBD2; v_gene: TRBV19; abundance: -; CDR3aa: ASTPSGSLGDTQY
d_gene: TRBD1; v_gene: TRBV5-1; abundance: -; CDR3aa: ASSLGGTGGYEQY
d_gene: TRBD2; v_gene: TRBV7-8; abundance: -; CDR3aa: ASSLLAGGEHEQF
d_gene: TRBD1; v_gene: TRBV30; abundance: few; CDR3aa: AFDRGDTEAF
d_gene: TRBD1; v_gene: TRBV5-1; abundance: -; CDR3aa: ASSLGTGTEQETQY
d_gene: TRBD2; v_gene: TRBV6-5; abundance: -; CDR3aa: ASSPNGGSFGELF
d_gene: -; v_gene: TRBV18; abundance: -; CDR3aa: ASSQQFTDTQY
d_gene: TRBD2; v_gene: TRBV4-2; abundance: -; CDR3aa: ASNPAGGPETQY
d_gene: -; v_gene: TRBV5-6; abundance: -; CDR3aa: ASSMTGGEQY
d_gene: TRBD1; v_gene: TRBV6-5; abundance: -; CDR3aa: ASSSKTGGGQPQH
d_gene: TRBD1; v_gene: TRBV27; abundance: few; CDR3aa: ASSFRDRDTEGYT
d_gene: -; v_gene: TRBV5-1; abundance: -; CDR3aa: ASSLVGTSAYEQY
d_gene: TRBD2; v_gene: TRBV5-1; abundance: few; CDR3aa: ASRWSSGSVDEQF
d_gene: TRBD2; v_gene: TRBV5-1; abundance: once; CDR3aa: ASSPGLAGAETQY
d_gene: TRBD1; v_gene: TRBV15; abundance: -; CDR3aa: ATSGPGQGVYEQY
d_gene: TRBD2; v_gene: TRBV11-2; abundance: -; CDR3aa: ASSSGLAGGYNEQF
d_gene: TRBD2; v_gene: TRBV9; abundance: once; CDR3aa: ASSVVSGVNTGELF
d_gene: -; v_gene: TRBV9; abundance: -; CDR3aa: ASSLLDSPYTDTQY
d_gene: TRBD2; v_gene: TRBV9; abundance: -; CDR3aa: ASSSQGLADYTDTQY
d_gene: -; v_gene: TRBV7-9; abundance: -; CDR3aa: ASNGGSYEQY
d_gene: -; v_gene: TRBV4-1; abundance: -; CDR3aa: ASSQVQGGPVGNQPQH
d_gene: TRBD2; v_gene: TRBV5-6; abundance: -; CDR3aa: ASSLYRLAEYNEQF
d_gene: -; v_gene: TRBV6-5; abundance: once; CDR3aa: ASSSYTDTQY
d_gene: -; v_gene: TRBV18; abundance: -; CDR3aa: ASSPRRGRVEQF
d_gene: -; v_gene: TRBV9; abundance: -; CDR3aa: ASSPLEGRDEKLF
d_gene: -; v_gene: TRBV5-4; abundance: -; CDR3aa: ASSLGRRDTEAF
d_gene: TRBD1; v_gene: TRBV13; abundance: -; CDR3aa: ASSLRTGNYGYT
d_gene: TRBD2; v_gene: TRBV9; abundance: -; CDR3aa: ASSPLAGVRNEQF
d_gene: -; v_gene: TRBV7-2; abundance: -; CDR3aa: ASSLVRGANTEAF
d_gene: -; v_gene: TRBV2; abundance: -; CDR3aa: ASSESGFAEAF
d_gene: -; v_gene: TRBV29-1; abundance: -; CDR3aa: SVVGPSSTDTQY
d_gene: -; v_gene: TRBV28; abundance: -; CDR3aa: ASSLGYLYNEQF
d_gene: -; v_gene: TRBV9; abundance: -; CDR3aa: ASSVGGTRGRVGSGANVLT